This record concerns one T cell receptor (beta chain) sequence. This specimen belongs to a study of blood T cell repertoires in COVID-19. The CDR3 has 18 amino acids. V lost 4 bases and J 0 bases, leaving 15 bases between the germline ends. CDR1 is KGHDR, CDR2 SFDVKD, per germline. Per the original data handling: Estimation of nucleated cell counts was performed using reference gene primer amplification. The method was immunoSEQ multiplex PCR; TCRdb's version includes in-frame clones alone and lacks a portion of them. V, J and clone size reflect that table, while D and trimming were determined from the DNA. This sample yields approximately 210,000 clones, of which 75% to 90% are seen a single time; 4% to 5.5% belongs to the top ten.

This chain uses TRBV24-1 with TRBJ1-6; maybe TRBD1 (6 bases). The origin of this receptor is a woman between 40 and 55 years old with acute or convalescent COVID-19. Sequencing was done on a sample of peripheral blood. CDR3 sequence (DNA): TGTGCCACCAGTGAGTGCACAGGGATGGGCTCCTATAATTCACCCCTCCACTTT. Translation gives CATSECTGMGSYNSPLHF.